This T cell receptor beta chain originates from a study of blood T cells in healthy people across ages. Study-level findings and limits: Versus aged donors, long-lived donors had higher diversity and more naive CD4+ cells. Roughly linear declines in TCR beta diversity per million T cells occurred with age.

Using a J-beta primer mix together with a sample-barcoded 5' primer, a second PCR was run for about 6 to 12 cycles. TCRdb analysed the 5' RACE reads with MiXCR anew, one entry per CDR3 protein. Of 1.5 million to 2 million distinct CDR3 sequences detected, roughly 52% appear once; the ten largest clones hold less than 2.5%. In its sample, this clonotype was seen a few times. Its antigen is currently unknown. Each donor had ten milliliters of peripheral blood drawn. Germline loops: CDR1 SGHTA, CDR2 FQGNSA. The CDR3 consists of 15 residues. Trimming at V came to 1 base and at J to 9 bases, leaving 2 bases not matched to a gene.

The source is a woman aged 40 to 49 in good health. Source material: blood. This sequence joins TRBV7-2 and TRBJ2-1; the match to TRBD2 covers 14 bases. CDR3 sequence: CASSLEGLAGAEQFF. CDR3 bases: TGTGCCAGCAGCTTAGAGGGACTAGCGGGGGCTGAGCAGTTCTTC.